This T cell receptor (beta chain) was obtained from a study of blood T cell repertoires in COVID-19. Study overall: T cells, B-cell-depleted T cells, or PBMCs provided the cDNA or gDNA that served as material.

As processed by the authors: Reference gene primer amplification gave estimated nucleated cell counts. Clones were read by immunoSEQ multiplex PCR, and TCRdb kept only the in-frame ones, dropping some. The V and J calls and clone size are taken from that table; D and trimming were inferred from the DNA. The data contain approximately 97,000 clones, about 89% of them singletons. The CDR3 consists of 17 residues. J gave up 8 bases and V 0 bases, and 11 bases lay outside the gene matches. From germline, CDR1 is KGHDR and CDR2 SFDVKD. J is TRBJ2-1 and V is TRBV24-1; 8 bases line up with TRBD2. The sample was peripheral blood. This receptor was obtained from a human donor in a cohort sampled during active COVID-19. Here the CDR3 DNA reads TGTGCCACCAGTGATTTGGCCGGGAGCGGGAGTTTCCATGAGCAGTTCTTC. Residues: CATSDLAGSGSFHEQFF.